This T cell receptor (beta chain) is from a study of blood T cells in healthy people across ages. Study in general: Template-switching capture recovered about one barcoded beta molecule per two T cells. Regarding the study as a whole: Nothing was known about donor CMV status, and this possibly confounded expanded clonotype changes. Observed TCR beta diversity per million T cells went down as age went up. This fall followed a roughly linear course with age.

A second PCR of about 7 to 12 cycles used a sample-barcoded 5' primer and a J-beta primer mix. TCRdb itself ran the 5' RACE reads through MiXCR, one entry per CDR3 protein. The sample records 600,000 to 900,000 distinct CDR3 sequences, roughly 25% being singletons. The CDR3 covers 14 residues. Germline values: CDR1 SGHTA, CDR2 FQGTGA. V was cut by 3 bases and J by 2 bases, with 8 bases left in between. Comment on this clonotype: The antigen is undetermined.

The same data also went into a second study, on T cells of mothers and their children. Per that study: Second-PCR amplification with M1S added sample barcodes and 2-4 random nucleotides.

Sequencing was done on a sample of blood. This chain links TRBV7-3 with TRBJ2-1; no clear D gene. The clonotype originates from a boy between 10 and 17 years old in good health. The CDR3 DNA is TGTGCCAGCAGCTTCGACGGAGCCTACAATGAGCAGTTCTTC. Its protein is CASSFDGAYNEQFF.